This T cell receptor beta chain comes out of a study of cytomegalovirus exposure and HLA in healthy donors. Points from the study as a whole: Association of a missense DCLRE1C variant with TCR beta V- and J-gene trimming was reported in a later analysis. With DRB1 most and HLA-C fewest, TCR association rates differed between HLA loci in a later analysis.

With 60 Vbeta and 13 Jbeta primers, the PCR was carried out. Repertoires were generated with immunoSEQ multiplex PCR, while TCRdb's copy carries only in-frame clones and drops some. The sample lists about 150,000 clones; roughly 80% were seen once. A note on this clone: The target antigen is unknown.

From germline, CDR1 is MDHEN and CDR2 SYDVKM. This CDR3 has 15 residues. V lost 5 bases and J lost 2, with 16 bases in between. The sequencing sample was made of PBMCs. The receptor was derived from a middle-aged woman in good health and CMV-seronegative. This rearrangement joins TRBV28 to TRBJ2-7; D is perhaps TRBD1 (6 bases). The CDR3 reads CASSPPIAGAYEQYF. The CDR3 DNA is TGTGCCAGCAGTCCCCCCATCGCAGGGGCCTACGAGCAGTACTTC.